The next 7 T cell receptor beta chains were all read from a single sample in a study of CD8+ T cells in alopecia areata. RNA extraction and reverse transcription yielded cDNA as sequencing template. Generated by immunoSEQ multiplex PCR, the TCRdb table keeps only in-frame clones and is missing some. Sampling found some 110,000 clones, none seen once. The sequenced sample was lesional skin. These receptor sequences come from a C3H/HeJ mouse with alopecia areata. These mice share the MHC haplotype H2-k.

This clone showed up just a few times. The TCRdb protein fails to match the DNA translation at residue 13; the protein reported here was translated from the DNA. The gene symbols are mouse symbols. The CDR3 is cut off 3 residues early in the read; its end comes from the germline J gene. J is TRBJ1-6 and V is TRBV13-3, with a weak D call TRBD1 (5 bases). TRBJ1-6 is noted as an ORF with a role that remains uncertain. Germline lookup yields CDR1 NNHDY and CDR2 SYVADS. The CDR3 extends over 16 amino acids. Trimming shortened V by 2 bases and J by 4 bases, and 13 bases separated the two germline ends. The DNA read from the CDR3 is TGTGCCAGCAGTGAAGTGGGGGAAGGATATAATTCGCCC. Translating gives CASSEVGEGYNSP. The complete CDR3 protein is CASSEVGEGYNSPLYF.

To note about this clone: Mouse germline and gene names are used. The read finishes 4 residues shy of the CDR3 end, and the germline J gene is used to complete it. The rearrangement uses TRBV5 and TRBJ2-5; 8 positions agree with TRBD2. From germline, CDR1 is LGHNA and CDR2 YNLKQL (reference sequence). The V segment lost 0 bases and the J segment 3 bases; nucleotides outside the gene matches: 5. The length of the CDR3 is 16 residues. CDR3 DNA (partial): TGTGCCAGCAGCCAAGACACTGGGGGAAATCAAGAC. Protein sequence: CASSQDTGGNQD. Given in full, the CDR3 is CASSQDTGGNQDTQYF.

This clone has a handful of counts. All gene names here are mouse names. The read finishes 4 residues shy of the CDR3 end, and the germline J gene is used to complete it. The genes are TRBV1 and TRBJ2-7; 7 nucleotides align to TRBD2. Looked up from germline, CDR1 is NSQYPW and CDR2 is LRSPGD (reference sequence). The CDR3 covers 13 residues. CDR3 sequence reads: CTCSAALGNEQYF. CDR3 DNA, as far as it was read: TGCACCTGCAGTGCCGCACTGGGGAAT.

On this clone: All gene names here are mouse names. The observed sequence ends 4 residues before the CDR3 terminus, with the missing tail filled in from the germline J gene. The V and J genes are TRBV13-1 and TRBJ1-2, with 7 bases lining up with TRBD1. Trimming removed 2 bases from V and 2 bases from J; junction bases left unmatched: 3. The germline gives CDR1 NSHNY, CDR2 SYGAGN. CDR3 size: 14 residues. CDR3 residues: CASSDPDRNSDYTF. CDR3 DNA, as far as it was read: TGTGCCAGCAGTGACCCGGACAGGAACTCC.

This clone was seen a few times. The genes and germline here are from mouse. CDR3 sequence reads: CTCSPRDWGPYEQYF. Partial CDR3 DNA: TGCACCTGCAGTCCCCGGGACTGGGGGCCTTAT. The chain has TRBV1 and TRBJ2-7, with TRBD2 identical over 11 bases. The read stops 4 residues short of the end of the CDR3; the missing end is completed from the germline J gene. Germline-derived CDR1 and CDR2 are NSQYPW and LRSPGD (reference sequence). The CDR3 spans 15 residues.

In its sample, this clone was seen many times. Gene names and germline match the mouse. The read ends 4 residues shy of where the CDR3 ends; the end is completed using the germline J gene. V and J are TRBV13-3 and TRBJ2-1; 8 bases are shared with TRBD1. CDR1 is NNHDY, CDR2 SYVADS, per germline. V lost 2 bases, J lost 2 bases, and 3 bases stayed unmatched. The CDR3 contains 15 residues. The sequenced CDR3 bases are TGTGCCAGCAGTGAAGACAGGGGAGACTATGCT. The encoded protein is CASSEDRGDYA. The complete CDR3 reads CASSEDRGDYAEQFF.

About this clone itself: The genes are named according to mouse. The read terminates 4 residues before the CDR3 end, so the remaining end is supplied by the germline J gene. This chain uses TRBV1 with TRBJ2-5; 13 nucleotides agree with TRBD2. The CDR3 runs 17 residues. Germline CDR1 and CDR2: NSQYPW and LRSPGD (reference sequence). CDR3 protein: CTCSAEGLGGRGDTQYF. The part of the CDR3 DNA that was read is TGCACCTGCAGTGCAGAAGGACTGGGGGGGCGGGGGGAC. The whole variable domain, remainder taken from reference TRBV1 and TRBJ2-5, is VTLLEQNPRWRLVPRGQAVNLRCILKNSQYPWMSWYQQDLQKQLQWLFTLRSPGDKEVKSLPGADYLATRVTDTELRLQVANMSQGRTLYCTCSAEGLGGRGDTQYFGPGTRLLVL.